The rows below give T cell receptor beta chains drawn from one sample of a study of beta chain features in type 1 diabetes. Generated by immunoSEQ multiplex PCR, the TCRdb table keeps only in-frame clones and is missing some. This table has 300,000 to 400,000 clones, 9.3% appearing once. Source material: central memory CD4+ T cells from blood. The source is a young man with type 1 diabetes. CDR3s include the opening cysteine and the closing phenylalanine or tryptophan. D genes are given only for firm matches. Expanded clones get a size class; other rows say once, few or many, or leave the size out.

d_gene,len,j_gene,abundance,v_gene,CDR3nt,CDR3aa
.,12,TRBJ2-7,few,TRBV11-2,TGTGCCAGCAGCTTAGCGCATTACGAGCAGTACTTC,CASSLAHYEQYF
.,14,TRBJ1-2,few,TRBV6-6,TGTGCCAGCAGTTACCCGGGGGGGAACTATGGCTACACCTTC,CASSYPGGNYGYTF
.,13,TRBJ2-3,few,TRBV7-9,TGTGCCAGCAGCCCCCCAGCCACAGATACGCAGTATTTT,CASSPPATDTQYF
.,13,TRBJ2-7,.,TRBV30,TGTGCCTGGAGTCTCCCGGGGACCAACCCCCAGTACTTC,CAWSLPGTNPQYF
.,15,TRBJ1-5,.,TRBV19,TGTGCCAGTAGTATTCCGGGGGCTGGCAATCAGCCCCAGCATTTT,CASSIPGAGNQPQHF
.,14,TRBJ2-5,.,TRBV28,TGTGCCAGCAGTCGGGGGACAGCCGAAGAGACCCAGTACTTC,CASSRGTAEETQYF
.,10,TRBJ2-7,few,TRBV11-2,TGTGCCAGCAGCTTATACGAGCAGTACTTC,CASSLYEQYF
.,14,TRBJ1-1,.,TRBV9,TGTGCCAGCAGCGGACTCAGTGGGAACACTGAAGCTTTCTTT,CASSGLSGNTEAFF
.,19,TRBJ2-6,.,TRBV7-2,TGTGCCAGCAACAGGAAATCCTTCGACCCCCCCTCTGGGGCCAACGTCCTGACTTTC,CASNRKSFDPPSGANVLTF
TRBD1,17,TRBJ1-5,few,TRBV4-1,TGCGCCAGCAGCCAAGAGGGAGGACAGGGAGGCAATCAGCCCCAGCATTTT,CASSQEGGQGGNQPQHF
TRBD1,14,TRBJ1-4,.,TRBV7-2,TGTGCCAGCAGCACGGACAGGCTCGGGGAAAAACTGTTTTTT,CASSTDRLGEKLFF
.,19,TRBJ2-1,many,TRBV4-3,TGCGCCAGCAGCCCTTGGGGGGCTAGCGGAAAGAGCTCCTACAATGAGCAGTTCTTC,CASSPWGASGKSSYNEQFF
.,15,TRBJ2-6,.,TRBV11-2,TGTGCCAGCAGCTTGGGCGGTACTGGGGCCAACGTCCTGACTTTC,CASSLGGTGANVLTF
TRBD2,18,TRBJ2-6,.,TRBV27,TGTGCCAGCAGGGCCCTCAGCGGGGGAGGGGCTGGGGCCAACGTCCTGACTTTC,CASRALSGGGAGANVLTF